This T cell receptor (beta chain) derives from a study of T cell responses to AZD1222 COVID-19 vaccine. Germline V CDR1 and CDR2: SQVTM, ANQGSEA. V lost 6 bases to trimming and J lost 1 base, with 9 bases between them. This CDR3 spans 12 amino acids. Concerning this clone: Its target is unknown.

Some clones are missing from TCRdb's copy, which holds only in-frame ones; the method was immunoSEQ multiplex PCR. The repertoire holds some 120,000 clones, with roughly 92% as singletons. General study results and limits: The donors showed a predominance of white British ancestry and of females, with possible underestimation of clonal diversity. With dominance at 160-218 and 743-854, vaccine-associated CD4 TCRs spanned spike. Vaccination with two AZD1222 doses was followed by a rise in Spike-specific TCR breadth and depth. Epitopes outside B.1.351 and B.1.1.7 mutated regions reportedly drew nearly half of spike TCRs.

This TCR was recovered from an adult who received the AZD1222 COVID-19 vaccine. The sample here was peripheral blood, taken 28 days after the second AZD1222 dose. The chain has TRBV29-1 and TRBJ2-5; D tentatively fits TRBD1 or TRBD2 (5 bases each). CDR3 residues: CSVTEGQETQYF. The CDR3 DNA reads as TGCAGCGTGACAGAGGGCCAAGAGACCCAGTACTTC.